A single TCR beta chain is shown here with its context. Its antigen is unknown. The CDR3 contains 16 residues. Germline V gene lookup returns CDR1 MNHEY and CDR2 SVGAGI. V shed 2 bases and J shed 3 bases, with 13 bases lying between them. This record comes from a study of CD8+ T cells in alopecia areata. Study results and limitations: Among patients, TCR sharing was less clear than in mice, a difference possibly due in part to HLA diversity in the patient population. Elevated clonality characterized lesional scalp relative to normal scalp, particularly in alopecia totalis/universalis.

The authors extracted RNA and reverse transcribed it into cDNA as the sequencing template. Profiled with immunoSEQ multiplex PCR; TCRdb holds only in-frame clones, not every one. The sample contains some 220,000 clones, more than 45% of which appear only once. Treatment here: oral pan-JAK inhibitor, 5-10 mg twice daily. Peripheral blood and lesional scalp punch biopsies came from alopecia areata patients. PBMCs yielded sorted CD4+ and CD8+ T cells. The J gene is TRBJ2-2, the V gene TRBV6-5; no firm D call. The receptor was isolated from a human donor with alopecia areata. The sample consisted of CD4+ T cells sorted from blood, taken at week 4, from a patient treated with tofacitinib. Here the CDR3 DNA reads TGTGCCAGCAGTTACGGCAGCCGATTTCACACCGGGGAGCTGTTTTTT. Translated, it gives CASSYGSRFHTGELFF.